The present T cell receptor beta chain was sequenced within a study of CD8+ T cells in alopecia areata. Study-wide background: For the treated group, dosing was oral tofacitinib at 5 to 10 mg twice daily.

Germline values: CDR1 LGHNA, CDR2 YSLEER. Trimming shortened V by 0 bases and J by 1 base, and 12 bases separated the two germline ends. The CDR3 is 16 residues long. cDNA prepared by RNA extraction and subsequent reverse transcription served as the template for sequencing. Sequenced by immunoSEQ multiplex PCR; TCRdb stores in-frame clones only, minus some. Here the sample spans over 95,000 clones, more than 55% being singletons. As for treatment: oral pan-JAK inhibitor, 5-10 mg twice daily. Study-wide points: Scalp samples also yield sequences of resident alphabeta T cells from normal skin. Scalp clonality and expanded CD8+ clones among the top 100 showed significant decreases with tofacitinib.

This clone was detected a few times. Its specificity is not known. This specimen was CD8+ T cells sorted from blood, taken at week 4, from a patient treated with tofacitinib. V gene TRBV4-3 combines with J gene TRBJ2-5, with D perhaps matching TRBD2 (6 bases). The sequence was collected from a human donor with alopecia areata. The CDR3 region is CASSQDRGTAQETQYF. In nucleotides, the CDR3 is TGCGCCAGCAGCCAAGATCGCGGGACGGCCCAAGAGACCCAGTACTTC.